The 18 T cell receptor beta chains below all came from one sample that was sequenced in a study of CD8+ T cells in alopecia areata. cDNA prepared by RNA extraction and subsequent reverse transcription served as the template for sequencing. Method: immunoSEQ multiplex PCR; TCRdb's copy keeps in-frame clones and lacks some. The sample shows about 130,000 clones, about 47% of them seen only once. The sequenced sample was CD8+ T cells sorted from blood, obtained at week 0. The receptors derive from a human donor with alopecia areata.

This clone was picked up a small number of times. Here the CDR3 DNA reads TGCGCCAGCAGCCAAGATTGGGAAACAGATACGCAGTATTTT. The encoded protein is CASSQDWETDTQYF. The chain has TRBV4-3 and TRBJ2-3; D call uncertain. V lost 0 bases to trimming and J lost 3 bases, with 7 bases between them. Per germline, CDR1 LGHNA and CDR2 YSLEER. The CDR3 sequence is 14 residues long.

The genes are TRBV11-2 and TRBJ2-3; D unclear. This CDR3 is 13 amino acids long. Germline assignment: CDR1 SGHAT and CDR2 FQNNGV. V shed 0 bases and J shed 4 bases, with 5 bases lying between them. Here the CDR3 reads CASSLDMADTQYF. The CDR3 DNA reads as TGTGCCAGCAGCTTAGATATGGCAGATACGCAGTATTTT.

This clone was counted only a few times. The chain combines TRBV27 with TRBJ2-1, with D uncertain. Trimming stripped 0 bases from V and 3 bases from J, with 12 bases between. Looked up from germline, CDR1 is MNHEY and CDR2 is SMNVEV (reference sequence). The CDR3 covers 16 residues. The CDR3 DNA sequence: TGTGCCAGCAGTTTATCGTTGACTTACGTCTACAATGAGCAGTTCTTC. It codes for CASSLSLTYVYNEQFF.

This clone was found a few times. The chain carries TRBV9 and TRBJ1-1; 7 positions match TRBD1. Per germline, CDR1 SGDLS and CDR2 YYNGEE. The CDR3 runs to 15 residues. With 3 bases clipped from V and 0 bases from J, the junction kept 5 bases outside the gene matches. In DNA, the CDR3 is TGTGCCAGCAGCGAGGACAGGAATATGAACACTGAAGCTTTCTTT. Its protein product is CASSEDRNMNTEAFF.

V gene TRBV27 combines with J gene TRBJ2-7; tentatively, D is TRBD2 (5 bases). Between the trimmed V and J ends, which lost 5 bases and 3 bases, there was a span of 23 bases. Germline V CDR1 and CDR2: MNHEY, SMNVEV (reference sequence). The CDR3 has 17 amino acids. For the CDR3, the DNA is TGTGCCAGCAGTCCCCGTGCGGGCTATTCCTTATACTACGAGCAGTACTTC. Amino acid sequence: CASSPRAGYSLYYEQYF.

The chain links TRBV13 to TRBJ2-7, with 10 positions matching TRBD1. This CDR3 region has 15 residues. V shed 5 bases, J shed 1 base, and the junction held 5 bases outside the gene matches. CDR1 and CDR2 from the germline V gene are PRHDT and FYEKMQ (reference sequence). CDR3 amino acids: CASSRLGQGSYEQYF. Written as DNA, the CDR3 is TGTGCCAGCAGCCGCCTGGGACAGGGGTCCTACGAGCAGTACTTC.

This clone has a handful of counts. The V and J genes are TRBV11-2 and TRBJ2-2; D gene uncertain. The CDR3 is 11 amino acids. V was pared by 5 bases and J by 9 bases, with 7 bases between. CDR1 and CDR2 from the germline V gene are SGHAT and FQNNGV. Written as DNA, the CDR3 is TGTGCCAGCAGCGAAGATTGGGAGCTGTTTTTT. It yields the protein CASSEDWELFF.

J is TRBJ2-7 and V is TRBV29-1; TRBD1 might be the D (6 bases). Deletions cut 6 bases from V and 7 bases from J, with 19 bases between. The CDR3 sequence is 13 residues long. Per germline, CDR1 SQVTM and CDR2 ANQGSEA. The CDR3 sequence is CSVLKGQTFEQYF. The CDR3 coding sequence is TGCAGCGTCCTCAAAGGACAGACTTTTGAGCAGTACTTC.

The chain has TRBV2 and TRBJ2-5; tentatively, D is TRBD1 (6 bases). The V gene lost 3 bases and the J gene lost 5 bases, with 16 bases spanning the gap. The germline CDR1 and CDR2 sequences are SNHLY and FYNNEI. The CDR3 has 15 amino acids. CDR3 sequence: CASSESPYQGETQYF. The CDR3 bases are TGTGCCAGCAGTGAGTCCCCCTACCAGGGGGAGACCCAGTACTTC. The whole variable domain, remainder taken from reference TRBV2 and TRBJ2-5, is EPEVTQTPSHQVTQMGQEVILRCVPISNHLYFYWYRQILGQKVEFLVSFYNNEISEKSEIFDDQFSVERPDGSNFTLKIRSTKLEDSAMYFCASSESPYQGETQYFGPGTRLLVL.

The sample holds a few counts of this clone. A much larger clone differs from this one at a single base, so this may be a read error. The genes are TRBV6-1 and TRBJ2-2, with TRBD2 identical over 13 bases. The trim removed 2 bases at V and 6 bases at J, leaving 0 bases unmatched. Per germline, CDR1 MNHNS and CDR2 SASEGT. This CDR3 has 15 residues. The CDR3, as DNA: TGTGCCAGCAGTGAAACTAGCGGGGGGGCCGGGGAGCTGTTTTTT. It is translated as CASSETSGGAGELFF.

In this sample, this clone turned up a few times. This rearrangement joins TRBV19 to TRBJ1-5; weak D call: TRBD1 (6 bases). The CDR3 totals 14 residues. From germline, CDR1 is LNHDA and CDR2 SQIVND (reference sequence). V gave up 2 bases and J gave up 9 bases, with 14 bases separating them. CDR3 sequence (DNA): TGTGCCAGTAGTATAAGGGGGTATCATATGCCCCAGCATTTT. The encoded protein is CASSIRGYHMPQHF.

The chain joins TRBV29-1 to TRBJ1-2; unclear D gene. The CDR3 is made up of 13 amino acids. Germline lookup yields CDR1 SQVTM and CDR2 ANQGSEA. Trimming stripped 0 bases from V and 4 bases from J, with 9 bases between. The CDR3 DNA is TGCAGCGTTGAAGATCTCCCAGTCTATGGCTACACCTTC. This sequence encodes CSVEDLPVYGYTF.

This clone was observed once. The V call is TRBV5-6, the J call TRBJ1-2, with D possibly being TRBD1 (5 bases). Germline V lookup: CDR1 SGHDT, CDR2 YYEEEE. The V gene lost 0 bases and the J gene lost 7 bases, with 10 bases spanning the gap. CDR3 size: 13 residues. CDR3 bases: TGTGCCAGCAGCTTGGAGGGGAGCGGTGGCTACACCTTC. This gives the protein CASSLEGSGGYTF.

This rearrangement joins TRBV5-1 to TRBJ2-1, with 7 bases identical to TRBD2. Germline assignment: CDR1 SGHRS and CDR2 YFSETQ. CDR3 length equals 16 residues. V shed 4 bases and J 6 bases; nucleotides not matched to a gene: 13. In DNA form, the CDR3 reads TGCGCCAGCAGCAACCTCTTAGGGGAGGGTCTCAATGAGCAGTTCTTC. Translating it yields CASSNLLGEGLNEQFF.

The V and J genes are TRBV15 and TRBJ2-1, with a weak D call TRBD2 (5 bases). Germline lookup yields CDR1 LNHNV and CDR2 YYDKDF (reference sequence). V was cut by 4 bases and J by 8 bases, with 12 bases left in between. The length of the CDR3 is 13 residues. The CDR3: CATSMTGIDEQFF. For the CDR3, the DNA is TGTGCCACCAGCATGACGGGGATCGATGAGCAGTTCTTC.

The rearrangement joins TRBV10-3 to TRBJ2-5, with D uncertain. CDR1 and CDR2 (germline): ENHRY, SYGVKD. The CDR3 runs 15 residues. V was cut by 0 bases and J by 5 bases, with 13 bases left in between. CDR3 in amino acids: CAISESWQDLETQYF. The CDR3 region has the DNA TGTGCCATCAGTGAGTCGTGGCAGGATCTGGAGACCCAGTACTTC.

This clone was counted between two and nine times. This chain's CDR3 is CSARAAGTGELFF. The CDR3 DNA reads as TGCAGCGCTAGGGCAGCAGGCACCGGGGAGCTGTTTTTT. J is TRBJ2-2 and V is TRBV29-1, with D unresolved. Trimming removed 7 bases from V and 4 bases from J, with 13 bases in between. CDR1 and CDR2 (germline): SQVTM, ANQGSEA. The CDR3 consists of 13 residues.

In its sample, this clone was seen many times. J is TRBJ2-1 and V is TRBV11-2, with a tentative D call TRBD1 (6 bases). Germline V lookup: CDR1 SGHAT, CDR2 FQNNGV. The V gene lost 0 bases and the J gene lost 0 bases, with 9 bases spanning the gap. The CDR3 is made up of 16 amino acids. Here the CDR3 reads CASSLDTGSSYNEQFF. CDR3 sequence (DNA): TGTGCCAGCAGCTTAGATACAGGGAGCTCCTACAATGAGCAGTTCTTC.